Below are 22 T cell receptor beta chains sequenced from a single sample in a study of regulatory T cells in long-lasting Graves disease. According to the study, TCR beta libraries were built with iRepertoire HTBI primers and CDR3-region Arm-PCR. TCRdb redid the calling of the multiplex PCR reads with MiXCR, one entry per CDR3 protein. This table holds 400,000 to 550,000 distinct CDR3 sequences, 16% found once. Described time point: newly diagnosed GD, antithyroid drugs for less than 3 months. Isolated PBMC RNA provided the starting material for the TCR library. The sample also formed part of further work on T cells in Graves' hyperthyroidism and ophthalmopathy.

This specimen consisted of peripheral blood mononuclear cells (PBMCs), obtained at new diagnosis, from a patient treated with antithyroid drugs. These receptors were taken from a woman in her twenties or thirties with Graves disease.

This clonotype came up a few times. The chain couples TRBV5-1 to TRBJ2-2, with 8 bases identical to TRBD1. The germline gives CDR1 SGHRS, CDR2 YFSETQ. Trimming cost V 3 bases and J 6 bases; bases outside gene matches: 13. This CDR3 comprises 17 residues. CDR3 DNA sequence: TGCGCCAGCAGCTGGACTACAGGGGGGCCTCCGGCCGGGGAGCTGTTTTTT. Encoded protein: CASSWTTGGPPAGELFF.

This clonotype was observed many times. The chain combines TRBV7-2 with TRBJ2-1, with 10 nucleotides matching TRBD2. The ends lost 2 bases at V and 6 bases at J; junction bases unmatched: 1. CDR1 is SGHTA, CDR2 FQGNSA, per germline. This CDR3 is 14 amino acids long. The CDR3 DNA follows: TGTGCCAGCAGCTTACTAGCGGGAGTCAATGAGCAGTTCTTC. Its protein is CASSLLAGVNEQFF.

This clonotype was counted ten times or more. The rearrangement links TRBV29-1 to TRBJ2-7; D not resolved. The CDR3 is 13 amino acids. Germline-derived CDR1 and CDR2 are SQVTM and ANQGSEA. V lost 4 bases and J 0 bases, leaving 10 bases between the germline ends. CDR3 region: CSVAPKGSYEQYF. CDR3 coding DNA: TGCAGCGTTGCCCCGAAGGGCTCCTACGAGCAGTACTTC.

Only a few counts were recorded for this clonotype. The chain uses TRBV7-2 and TRBJ1-4; D possibly corresponds to TRBD1 (5 bases). Germline CDR1 and CDR2: SGHTA and FQGNSA. The CDR3 is 15 residues long. V was pared by 7 bases and J by 5 bases, with 17 bases between. The CDR3 loop reads CASTPQTGQNEKLFF. In DNA, the CDR3 is TGTGCCAGCACCCCTCAAACAGGCCAGAATGAAAAACTGTTTTTT.

This clonotype was found many times. This chain connects TRBV24-1 to TRBJ2-1; D is possibly TRBD1 or TRBD2 (6 bases each). Trimming removed 4 bases from V and 10 bases from J, with 22 bases in between. In germline, CDR1 is KGHDR, CDR2 SFDVKD. This CDR3 contains 16 residues. This CDR3 is CATSDRGTPQGREQFF. In DNA, the CDR3 is TGTGCCACCAGTGACCGCGGGACACCCCAGGGACGAGAGCAGTTCTTC.

The chain carries TRBV12-3 or TRBV12-4 and TRBJ2-7, with 7 nucleotides matching TRBD1. The CDR3 totals 15 residues. The ends lost 7 bases at V and 1 base at J; junction bases unmatched: 10. The CDR3 bases are TGTGCCAGCACCTCCTCCGGGACAGCTTCCTACGAGCAGTACTTC. It specifies CASTSSGTASYEQYF.

The chain recombines TRBV28 with TRBJ1-5, with D possibly being TRBD1 (6 bases). CDR3 size: 15 residues. Germline lookup yields CDR1 MDHEN and CDR2 SYDVKM. V lost 5 bases to trimming and J lost 6 bases, with 17 bases between them. This CDR3 reads CASSTPPQGSQPQHF. In DNA form, the CDR3 reads TGTGCCAGCAGTACCCCACCCCAGGGGAGTCAGCCCCAGCATTTT.

The chain carries TRBV11-3 and TRBJ2-1; tentatively, D is TRBD1 (5 bases). CDR3 size: 14 residues. The germline V and J ends were trimmed by 5 bases and 4 bases, with 12 bases remaining between them. Germline V gene sequence: CDR1 SGHNT, CDR2 YENEEA. The CDR3 region is CASSKGPPYNEQFF. The DNA of the CDR3 is TGTGCCAGCAGCAAGGGGCCTCCGTACAATGAGCAGTTCTTC.

The chain uses TRBV14 and TRBJ2-7, with a possible D match to TRBD2 (5 bases). Trimming removed 0 bases from V and 6 bases from J, with 15 bases in between. The CDR3 has 15 amino acids. The germline V gene encodes CDR1 SGHDN and CDR2 FVKESK. The CDR3 protein is CASSQELRAAGEQYF. The CDR3, as DNA: TGTGCCAGCAGCCAAGAGTTACGAGCGGCAGGCGAGCAGTACTTC.

This clonotype was observed a few times. Here the CDR3 reads CASSQVGQGIDTQYF. CDR3 DNA sequence: TGTGCCAGCAGCCAAGTCGGGCAGGGGATAGATACGCAGTATTTT. This chain joins TRBV6-1 and TRBJ2-3; D is possibly TRBD1 (6 bases). Between the trimmed V and J ends, which lost 6 bases and 5 bases, there was a span of 18 bases. CDR3 length: 15 residues. Germline-derived CDR1 and CDR2 are MNHNS and SASEGT.

The J gene is TRBJ2-3, the V gene TRBV24-1; D is tentatively TRBD1 or TRBD2 (5 bases each). Trimming shortened V by 5 bases and J by 6 bases, and 17 bases separated the two germline ends. The CDR3 length is 15 residues. The germline gives CDR1 KGHDR, CDR2 SFDVKD. CDR3 in DNA: TGTGCCACCAGTGGCGATGACGGGGCCCGGGATACGCAGTATTTT. As protein: CATSGDDGARDTQYF.

This clonotype came up many times. The chain uses TRBV20-1 and TRBJ2-1; 8 bases align to TRBD2. The CDR3 runs 15 residues. The junction had 7 bases not matched to a gene; V was cut back by 0 bases and J by 6 bases. Germline values: CDR1 DFQATT, CDR2 SNEGSKA (reference sequence). CDR3 sequence reads: CSARDPGTRPNEQFF. CDR3 DNA: TGCAGTGCTAGAGACCCCGGGACTAGGCCCAATGAGCAGTTCTTC.

Many counts were recorded for this clonotype. The gene calls are TRBV7-2 and TRBJ2-5; 7 bases line up with TRBD2. Trimming removed 1 base from V and 2 bases from J; junction bases left unmatched: 10. CDR1 and CDR2 (germline): SGHTA, FQGNSA. The CDR3 spans 17 residues. The CDR3 loop reads CASSLGRGVGRQETQYF. The CDR3, as DNA: TGTGCCAGCAGCTTAGGACGAGGCGTCGGGAGGCAAGAGACCCAGTACTTC.

This clonotype was seen at least ten times. The chain links TRBV7-2 to TRBJ2-5, with 13 bases fitting TRBD2. Germline trimming cut 0 bases from V and 5 bases from J; bases unmatched to any gene: 3. The CDR3 has 16 amino acids. Germline lookup yields CDR1 SGHTA and CDR2 FQGNSA. Written as DNA, the CDR3 is TGTGCCAGCAGCTTAGCGCGGACTAGCGGGAGCGAGACCCAGTACTTC. Protein sequence: CASSLARTSGSETQYF. The complete variable domain, with remaining parts taken from reference TRBV7-2 and TRBJ2-5, reads GAGVSQSPSNKVTEKGKDVELRCDPISGHTALYWYRQSLGQGLEFLIYFQGNSAPDKSGLPSDRFSAERTGGSVSTLTIQRTQQEDSAVYLCASSLARTSGSETQYFGPGTRLLVL.

In its sample, this clonotype was seen many times. The rearrangement uses TRBV6-2 or TRBV6-3 and TRBJ2-1; 7 nucleotides line up with TRBD2. The V segment lost 2 bases and the J segment 3 bases; nucleotides outside the gene matches: 4. The CDR3 is made up of 15 amino acids. Germline loops: CDR1 MNHEY, CDR2 SVGEGT. The CDR3 coding sequence is TGTGCCAGCAGTTACGCGGCGGGAGACTACAATGAGCAGTTCTTC. It translates to CASSYAAGDYNEQFF.

The V gene is TRBV12-3 or TRBV12-4, the J gene TRBJ2-3; 8 positions match TRBD2. The CDR3 is made up of 12 amino acids. With V trimmed by 6 bases and J by 6 bases, 2 bases remained unmatched. The CDR3 DNA reads as TGTGCCAGCAGCCGCGGGGGGGATACGCAGTATTTT. It encodes CASSRGGDTQYF.

This clonotype was seen repeatedly, ten times or more. V is TRBV27 and J is TRBJ1-2, with a weak D call TRBD1 (6 bases). CDR3 length: 16 residues. Germline lookup yields CDR1 MNHEY and CDR2 SMNVEV (reference sequence). Trimming cost V 3 bases and J 6 bases, with 20 bases left between them. The CDR3 DNA follows: TGTGCCAGCAGTTTCGACTCCAGGGCTAGGGGGGATGGCTACACCTTC. Translation: CASSFDSRARGDGYTF.

The CDR3 DNA reads as TGTGCCAGCAGTTTGTATGGCAACAATGGCTACACCTTC. Protein product: CASSLYGNNGYTF. This chain links TRBV28 with TRBJ1-2; no clear D. The V gene's germline CDR1 is MDHEN and CDR2 SYDVKM. V lost 3 bases and J lost 6, with 11 bases in between. The CDR3 sequence is 13 residues long.

The rearrangement joins TRBV6-1 to TRBJ2-7; 11 bases line up with TRBD2. This CDR3 contains 14 residues. V shed 6 bases and J 6 bases; nucleotides not matched to a gene: 7. Germline CDR1 and CDR2: MNHNS and SASEGT. CDR3 region: CASRRLAGTSEQYF. CDR3 sequence (DNA): TGTGCCAGCAGGAGACTAGCGGGGACTTCCGAGCAGTACTTC.

This chain uses TRBV27 with TRBJ2-2; TRBD1 or TRBD2 may be the D gene (5 bases each). The V and J ends lost 2 bases and 7 bases respectively, with 8 bases between them. The CDR3 covers 13 residues. Germline values: CDR1 MNHEY, CDR2 SMNVEV (reference sequence). In nucleotides, the CDR3 is TGTGCCAGCAGTTTAAGTGGGGGCGGGGAGCTGTTTTTT. It is translated as CASSLSGGGELFF.

This clonotype was counted ten times or more. This chain connects TRBV29-1 to TRBJ2-3; tentatively, D is TRBD2 (6 bases). CDR1 is SQVTM, CDR2 ANQGSEA, per germline. This CDR3 comprises 13 residues. V was pared by 4 bases and J by 2 bases, with 10 bases between. The CDR3 sequence: CSVVAVYTDTQYF. As DNA, the CDR3 is TGCAGCGTTGTAGCGGTATACACAGATACGCAGTATTTT.

This clonotype was picked up many times. CDR3 nucleotides: TGTGCCAGCAGTTTATCCCCGGGGACGGCTAACTATGGCTACACCTTC. It is translated as CASSLSPGTANYGYTF. The chain has TRBV27 and TRBJ1-2; D may be TRBD1 (5 bases). Germline CDR1 MNHEY, CDR2 SMNVEV (reference sequence). The CDR3 sequence is 16 residues long. The ends were cut back, 0 bases at V and 0 bases at J, with 11 bases in the middle.